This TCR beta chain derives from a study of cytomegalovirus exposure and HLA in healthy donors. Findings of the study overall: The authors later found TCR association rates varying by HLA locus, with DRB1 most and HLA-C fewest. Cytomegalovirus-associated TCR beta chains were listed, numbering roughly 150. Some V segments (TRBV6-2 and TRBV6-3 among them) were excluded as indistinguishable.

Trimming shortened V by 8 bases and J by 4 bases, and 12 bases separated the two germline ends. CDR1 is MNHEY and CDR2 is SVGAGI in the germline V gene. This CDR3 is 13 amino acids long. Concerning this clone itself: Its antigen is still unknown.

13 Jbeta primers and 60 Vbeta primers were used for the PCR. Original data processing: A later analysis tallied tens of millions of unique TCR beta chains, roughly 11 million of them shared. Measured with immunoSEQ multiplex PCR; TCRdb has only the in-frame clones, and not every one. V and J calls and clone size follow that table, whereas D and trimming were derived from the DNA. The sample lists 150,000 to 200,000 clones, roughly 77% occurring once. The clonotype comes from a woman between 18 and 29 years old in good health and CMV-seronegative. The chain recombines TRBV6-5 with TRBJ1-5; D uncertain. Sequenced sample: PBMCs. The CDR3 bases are TGTGCCAGCGCGTGGAGCGAGAATCAGCCCCAGCATTTT. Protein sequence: CASAWSENQPQHF.